Each of the 30 T cell receptor beta chains below was sequenced from the same sample in a study of cytomegalovirus exposure and HLA in healthy donors. PCR was performed using 60 Vbeta and 13 Jbeta primers. Sequenced by immunoSEQ multiplex PCR; TCRdb stores in-frame clones only, minus some. The table has 150,000 to 200,000 clones, approximately 62% seen once; the top ten hold about 1.3%. The sequencing sample was made of PBMCs. The receptors were sampled from a man aged 45 to 65 in good health and CMV-seronegative.

A few counts support this clone. This chain uses TRBV5-4 with TRBJ2-2; D perhaps matches TRBD2 (6 bases). With 3 bases removed from V and 6 bases from J, the gap between germline ends came to 12 bases. The CDR3 extends over 14 amino acids. Germline V CDR1 and CDR2: SGHNT, YYREEE (reference sequence). Here the CDR3 reads CASSWDSLAGELFF. CDR3 DNA: TGTGCCAGCAGCTGGGACTCCCTTGCCGGGGAGCTGTTTTTT.

In its sample, this clone was seen a few times. This sequence joins TRBV11-2 and TRBJ1-6; D unresolved. With 5 bases removed from V and 3 bases from J, the gap between germline ends came to 17 bases. Germline CDR1 and CDR2: SGHAT and FQNNGV. This CDR3 region has 17 residues. The CDR3 DNA follows: TGTGCCAGCAGCCAAATAGGCGGACTTAGCTATAATTCACCCCTCCACTTT. Its protein is CASSQIGGLSYNSPLHF.

The gene calls are TRBV15 and TRBJ2-6; TRBD2 might be the D (6 bases). CDR1 and CDR2 from the germline V gene are LNHNV and YYDKDF (reference sequence). This CDR3 has 15 residues. Trimming shortened V by 6 bases and J by 2 bases, and 11 bases separated the two germline ends. CDR3 region: CATSPGGAGANVLTF. CDR3 DNA sequence: TGTGCCACCAGTCCCGGAGGGGCTGGGGCCAACGTCCTGACTTTC.

This sequence joins TRBV6-6 and TRBJ1-2; no clear D. CDR1 and CDR2 from the germline V gene are MNHNY and SVGAGI (reference sequence). Trimming cost V 7 bases and J 3 bases, with 15 bases left between them. The CDR3 contains 14 residues. The chain's CDR3 is CASTTTGVYYGYTF. The CDR3 region has the DNA TGTGCCAGCACCACTACGGGAGTATACTATGGCTACACCTTC.

The sample holds a few counts of this clone. The chain couples TRBV19 to TRBJ2-5, with D possibly being TRBD1 (5 bases). The CDR3 has 15 amino acids. Germline CDR1 is LNHDA and CDR2 is SQIVND (reference sequence). Trimming left V 1 base short and J 2 bases short, with 11 bases between. This chain's CDR3 is CASSIVRTGQETQYF. The CDR3 DNA sequence: TGTGCCAGTAGTATAGTTCGCACAGGACAAGAGACCCAGTACTTC.

J is TRBJ1-1 and V is TRBV19; tentative D call: TRBD1 (6 bases). CDR1 is LNHDA, CDR2 SQIVND, per germline (reference sequence). CDR3 length equals 14 residues. The V end lost 7 bases, the J end lost 5 bases, and 17 bases lay between the germline ends. CDR3 in amino acids: CASTSGGGVTEAFF. The CDR3 nucleotides read TGTGCCAGTACCTCTGGAGGGGGGGTAACTGAAGCTTTCTTT.

This CDR3 reads CASSLGASGGKNIQYF. CDR3 bases: TGTGCCAGCAGCTTGGGGGCGTCAGGGGGGAAAAACATTCAGTACTTC. The chain is built from TRBV5-4 and TRBJ2-4; D possibly corresponds to TRBD1 (7 bases). Trimming pared 0 bases from V and 4 bases from J, leaving 14 bases between. Germline values: CDR1 SGHNT, CDR2 YYREEE (reference sequence). The CDR3 totals 16 residues.

The chain joins TRBV5-1 to TRBJ2-3; D perhaps matches TRBD1 (6 bases). CDR1 and CDR2 from the germline V gene are SGHRS and YFSETQ. V was clipped by 2 bases and J by 4 bases, with 14 bases between them. The CDR3 totals 15 residues. CDR3 loop: CASSLGQLRADTQYF. CDR3 coding DNA: TGCGCCAGCAGCTTAGGACAGCTGCGGGCAGATACGCAGTATTTT.

The chain has TRBV4-1 and TRBJ1-4, with TRBD1 matching 8 bases. The germline gives CDR1 MGHRA, CDR2 YSYEKL. The CDR3 is 14 amino acids. V was pared by 4 bases and J by 5 bases, with 3 bases of the junction left unmatched. The CDR3: CASSPGTGNEKLFF. The CDR3 DNA sequence: TGCGCCAGCAGCCCCGGGACAGGAAATGAAAAACTGTTTTTT.

A few counts support this clone. The rearrangement uses TRBV7-7 and TRBJ2-1; weak D call: TRBD1 (6 bases). V lost 0 bases and J 8 bases, leaving 11 bases between the germline ends. CDR1 is SSHAT, CDR2 FNYEAQ, per germline (reference sequence). The CDR3 spans 14 residues. The CDR3 region is CASSLAVGAYEQFF. For the CDR3, the DNA is TGTGCCAGCAGCTTAGCGGTGGGGGCGTATGAGCAGTTCTTC.

The J gene is TRBJ2-3, the V gene TRBV5-1; perhaps TRBD2 as D (7 bases). CDR1 is SGHRS and CDR2 is YFSETQ in the germline V gene. V lost 5 bases and J lost 3, with 13 bases in between. The length of the CDR3 is 14 residues. The CDR3 region has the DNA TGCGCCAGCAGGTTCGGGGGGCCGACAGATACGCAGTATTTT. This sequence encodes CASRFGGPTDTQYF.

This clone has more than one count but fewer than ten. The chain couples TRBV6-6 to TRBJ2-7, with a tentative D call TRBD2 (5 bases). CDR3 length: 13 amino acids. The V gene lost 8 bases and the J gene lost 3 bases, with 14 bases spanning the gap. The V gene's germline CDR1 is MNHNY and CDR2 SVGAGI (reference sequence). CDR3 DNA sequence: TGTGCCAGCTCGTTTTTAGAGGGCTACGAGCAGTACTTC. As protein: CASSFLEGYEQYF.

The table lists this clone with a few counts. The chain joins TRBV5-1 to TRBJ2-1; 11 positions agree with TRBD2. The CDR3 has 16 residues. Per germline, CDR1 SGHRS and CDR2 YFSETQ. After removal of 0 bases from V and 6 bases from J, the junction contained 5 bases not matched to a gene. The CDR3 DNA is TGCGCCAGCAGCTTGGACGTAGCGGGGGGGCTCAATGAGCAGTTCTTC. Protein sequence: CASSLDVAGGLNEQFF.

This chain uses TRBV5-1 with TRBJ1-3; D might be TRBD1 (6 bases). CDR1 is SGHRS, CDR2 YFSETQ, per germline. Trimming pared 4 bases from V and 4 bases from J, leaving 21 bases between. The CDR3 runs 17 residues. CDR3 nucleotide sequence: TGCGCCAGCAGCCTCCAAGTCCTTACAGGGAGCGGAAACACCATATATTTT. Its translation is CASSLQVLTGSGNTIYF.

J is TRBJ2-7 and V is TRBV19; D is possibly TRBD2 (6 bases). V lost 3 bases to trimming and J lost 4 bases, with 16 bases between them. Germline V lookup: CDR1 LNHDA, CDR2 SQIVND (reference sequence). This CDR3 comprises 15 residues. The CDR3 loop reads CASSMAGTESYEQYF. The CDR3, as DNA: TGTGCCAGTAGTATGGCCGGGACTGAGAGTTACGAGCAGTACTTC.

The chain carries TRBV19 and TRBJ2-1, with 7 bases that match TRBD1. V shed 3 bases and J 1 base; nucleotides not matched to a gene: 18. From germline, CDR1 is LNHDA and CDR2 SQIVND (reference sequence). This CDR3 region has 20 residues. Here the CDR3 DNA reads TGTGCCAGTAGTATTATTCCCCACCCCGACAGGGTAGTGTCCTACAATGAGCAGTTCTTC. The encoded protein is CASSIIPHPDRVVSYNEQFF.

The chain recombines TRBV15 with TRBJ1-2, with D perhaps matching TRBD1 (6 bases). V gave up 1 base and J gave up 4 bases, with 16 bases separating them. This CDR3 spans 16 amino acids. Germline CDR1 LNHNV, CDR2 YYDKDF (reference sequence). The CDR3 spells CATSRGEGGWVYGYTF. CDR3 nucleotides: TGTGCCACCAGCAGAGGGGAAGGGGGTTGGGTCTATGGCTACACCTTC. Looking up the rest from reference TRBV15 and TRBJ1-2 gives the full variable domain: DAMVIQNPRYQVTQFGKPVTLSCSQTLNHNVMYWYQQKSSQAPKLLFHYYDKDFNNEADTPDNFQSRRPNTSFCFLDIRSPGLGDTAMYLCATSRGEGGWVYGYTFGSGTRLTVV.

The rearrangement links TRBV5-1 to TRBJ2-3, with 10 bases fitting TRBD2. This CDR3 comprises 14 residues. Unmatched junction bases numbered 6, after V lost 5 bases and J lost 6 bases. Germline V gene sequence: CDR1 SGHRS, CDR2 YFSETQ. The DNA of the CDR3 is TGCGCCAGCAGGATAGCGGGGGGAGTGGATACGCAGTATTTT. It translates to CASRIAGGVDTQYF. Together with reference TRBV5-1 and TRBJ2-3, the CDR3 gives the full variable domain: KAGVTQTPRYLIKTRGQQVTLSCSPISGHRSVSWYQQTPGQGLQFLFEYFSETQRNKGNFPGRFSGRQFSNSRSEMNVSTLELGDSALYLCASRIAGGVDTQYFGPGTRLTVL.

This chain links TRBV9 with TRBJ1-1, with unresolved D. V was shortened by 2 bases and J by 8 bases, with 13 bases between the two germline ends. From germline, CDR1 is SGDLS and CDR2 YYNGEE. The CDR3 is 13 amino acids. The CDR3 reads CASSVLSGGEAFF. The CDR3 DNA is TGTGCCAGCAGCGTCTTATCAGGAGGAGAAGCTTTCTTT.

This clone occurred once. V and J are TRBV4-2 and TRBJ1-6; 7 bases are shared with TRBD1. The germline V gene has CDR1 LGHNA and CDR2 YNFKEQ. The J segment lost 7 bases and the V segment lost 4 bases, leaving 7 bases of the junction unmatched. This CDR3 is built from 15 residues. The DNA of the CDR3 is TGTGCCAGCAGCCTTCCGGGACAGACAAATTCACCCCTCCACTTT. Protein sequence: CASSLPGQTNSPLHF.

The J gene is TRBJ1-5, the V gene TRBV21-1; the table names TRBD1, a call not compared with the DNA. TRBV21-1 is given as a pseudogene. This CDR3 contains 15 residues. CDR3 protein: CASSKEQENNQPQHF. The CDR3, as DNA: TGTGCCAGCAGCAAAGAACAGGAGAACAATCAGCCCCAGCATTTT.

The chain recombines TRBV6-5 with TRBJ2-3; D ambiguous. This CDR3 contains 15 residues. Trimming cost V 0 bases and J 1 base, with 8 bases left between them. CDR1 and CDR2 (germline): MNHEY, SVGAGI. CDR3 nucleotide sequence: TGTGCCAGCAGTTACTCGTTAGCCCGCACAGATACGCAGTATTTT. Its translation is CASSYSLARTDTQYF.

This chain connects TRBV25-1 to TRBJ1-5; D might be TRBD1 (5 bases). From germline, CDR1 is MGHDK and CDR2 SYGVNS. The CDR3 sequence is 15 residues long. Between the trimmed V and J ends, which lost 3 bases and 3 bases, there was a span of 12 bases. The CDR3 region is CASSDADTFNQPQHF. The CDR3 DNA is TGTGCCAGCAGTGACGCGGACACGTTCAATCAGCCCCAGCATTTT.

The J gene is TRBJ1-1, the V gene TRBV25-1, with TRBD1 matching over 11 bases. Germline V gene lookup returns CDR1 MGHDK and CDR2 SYGVNS. V lost 5 bases to trimming and J lost 11 bases; unmatched junction nucleotides: 10. The CDR3 is 14 amino acids. The DNA of the CDR3 is TGTGCCAGCAGTCTAAATGGACAGGGGGCAAGTGCTTTCTTT. Translating it yields CASSLNGQGASAFF.

This clone was observed once. The J gene is TRBJ2-7, the V gene TRBV6-1; the D gene is possibly TRBD1 (5 bases). CDR1 MNHNS and CDR2 SASEGT come from the germline V gene. V was pared by 6 bases and J by 2 bases, with 17 bases between. The length of the CDR3 is 15 residues. The chain's CDR3 is CASSPVGAGAYEQYF. For the CDR3, the DNA is TGTGCCAGCAGCCCCGTTGGGGCAGGCGCCTACGAGCAGTACTTC.

The CDR3 DNA reads as TGTGCCTGCCTACCGGGACAGGGGAACCCTGGGGCCAACGTCCTGACTTTC. Protein: CACLPGQGNPGANVLTF. The chain employs TRBV2 and TRBJ2-6; 10 nucleotides agree with TRBD1. The junction had 12 bases not matched to a gene; V was cut back by 11 bases and J by 2 bases. The CDR3 has 17 residues. Germline V lookup: CDR1 SNHLY, CDR2 FYNNEI.

The chain employs TRBV7-2 and TRBJ2-3; possibly TRBD2 for D (5 bases). The V end was cut by 1 base, the J end by 1 base, with 6 bases between. Per germline, CDR1 SGHTA and CDR2 FQGNSA. This CDR3 region has 14 residues. The CDR3 sequence: CASSLGSGTDTQYF. The CDR3 DNA reads as TGTGCCAGCAGCTTAGGTAGCGGCACAGATACGCAGTATTTT.

The chain has TRBV5-6 and TRBJ2-1; D remains unclear. This CDR3 region has 18 residues. The V gene's germline CDR1 is SGHDT and CDR2 YYEEEE. V was cut by 1 base and J by 10 bases, with 27 bases left in between. CDR3 loop: CASSLPGAGSITTFEQFF. For the CDR3, the DNA is TGTGCCAGCAGCTTGCCCGGAGCTGGATCTATTACCACCTTCGAGCAGTTCTTC.

V is TRBV7-2 and J is TRBJ2-2; 8 nucleotides line up with TRBD1. The CDR3 has 16 amino acids. Germline-derived CDR1 and CDR2 are SGHTA and FQGNSA. The V gene end was trimmed by 1 base and the J gene end by 1 base; junction bases not matched to a gene: 2. This CDR3 is CASSLGGTGNTGELFF. Written as DNA, the CDR3 is TGTGCCAGCAGCTTAGGCGGGACAGGGAACACCGGGGAGCTGTTTTTT.

The chain uses TRBV7-2 and TRBJ1-1; the match to TRBD1 covers 7 bases. The trim removed 0 bases at V and 4 bases at J, leaving 5 bases unmatched. CDR3 length: 15 amino acids. Germline CDR1 SGHTA, CDR2 FQGNSA. CDR3 bases: TGTGCCAGCAGCTTAGCGCACAGGGGCGGCACTGAAGCTTTCTTT. Its protein is CASSLAHRGGTEAFF.